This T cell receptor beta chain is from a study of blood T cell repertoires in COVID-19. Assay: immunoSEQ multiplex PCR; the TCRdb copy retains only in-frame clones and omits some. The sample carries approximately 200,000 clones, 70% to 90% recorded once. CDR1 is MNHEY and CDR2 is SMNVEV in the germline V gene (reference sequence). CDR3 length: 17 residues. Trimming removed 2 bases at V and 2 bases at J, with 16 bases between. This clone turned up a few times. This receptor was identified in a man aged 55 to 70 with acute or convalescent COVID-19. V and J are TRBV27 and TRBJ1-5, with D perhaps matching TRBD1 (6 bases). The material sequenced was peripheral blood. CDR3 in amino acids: CASSLRGASSGNQPQHF. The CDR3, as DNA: TGTGCCAGCAGTTTACGGGGGGCGAGTTCAGGCAATCAGCCCCAGCATTTT.